This TCR beta chain was obtained from a study of OX40 agonist ivuxolimab in advanced cancers. This clone came up once. Its cognate antigen is unknown. Germline CDR1 SGDLS, CDR2 YYNGEE. The CDR3 has 15 residues. The ends were cut back, 4 bases at V and 2 bases at J, with 13 bases in the middle. Produced via immunoSEQ multiplex PCR; TCRdb's table is partial and in-frame only. The repertoire includes 85,000 to 100,000 clones, around 85% of them detected once, and 0.22% sits in the top ten. Broader study findings: It was not determined which antigens were specifically recognized by the peripheral T cells that had undergone clonal expansion.

The starting material was CD4+ or CD8+ T cells sorted from blood, obtained in a trial of the OX40 agonist ivuxolimab. This TCR was recovered from an adult with an advanced solid tumor such as melanoma, head and neck, liver or kidney cancer. This chain connects TRBV9 to TRBJ2-1, with D maybe TRBD2 (6 bases). CDR3 sequence: CASSSRERPYNEQFF. CDR3 in DNA: TGTGCCAGCAGCTCACGGGAGCGCCCCTACAATGAGCAGTTCTTC.